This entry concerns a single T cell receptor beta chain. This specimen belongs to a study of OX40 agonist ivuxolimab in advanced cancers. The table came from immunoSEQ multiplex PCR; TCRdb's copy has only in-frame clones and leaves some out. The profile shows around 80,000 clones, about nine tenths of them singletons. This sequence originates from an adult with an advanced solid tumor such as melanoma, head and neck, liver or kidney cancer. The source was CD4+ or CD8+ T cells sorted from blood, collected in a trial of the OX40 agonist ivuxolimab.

CDR3 nucleotides: TGTGCCAGCAGCCCTTTCCCACAGGGGGCAGACGGAAACACCATATATTTT. This codes for CASSPFPQGADGNTIYF. The V gene is TRBV6-4, the J gene TRBJ1-3; 9 bases fit TRBD1. The CDR3 length is 17 residues. Germline-derived CDR1 and CDR2 are MRHNA and SNTAGT. The V segment lost 6 bases and the J segment 4 bases; nucleotides outside the gene matches: 13.